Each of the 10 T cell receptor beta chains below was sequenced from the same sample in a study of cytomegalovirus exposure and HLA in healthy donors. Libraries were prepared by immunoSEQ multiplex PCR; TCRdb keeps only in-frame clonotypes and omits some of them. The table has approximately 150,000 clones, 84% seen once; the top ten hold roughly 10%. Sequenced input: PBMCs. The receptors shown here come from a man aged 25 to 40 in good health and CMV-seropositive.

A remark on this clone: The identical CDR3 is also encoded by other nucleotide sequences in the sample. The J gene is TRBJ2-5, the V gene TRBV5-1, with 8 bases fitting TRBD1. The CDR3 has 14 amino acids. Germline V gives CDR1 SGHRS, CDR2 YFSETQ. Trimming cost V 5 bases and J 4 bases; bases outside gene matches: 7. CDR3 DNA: TGCGCCAGCAGTTTTCAGGGGGCAGGAGAGACCCAGTACTTC. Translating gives CASSFQGAGETQYF.

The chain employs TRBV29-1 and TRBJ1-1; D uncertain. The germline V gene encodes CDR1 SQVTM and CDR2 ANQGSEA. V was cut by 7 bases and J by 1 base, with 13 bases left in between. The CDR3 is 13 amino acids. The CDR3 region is CSAYDGKNTEAFF. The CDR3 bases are TGCAGCGCCTACGACGGGAAGAACACTGAAGCTTTCTTT.

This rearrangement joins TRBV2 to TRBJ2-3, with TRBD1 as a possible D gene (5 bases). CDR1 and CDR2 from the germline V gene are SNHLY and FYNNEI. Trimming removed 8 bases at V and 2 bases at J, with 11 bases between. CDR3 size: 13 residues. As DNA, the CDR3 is TGTGCCAGCTGGGGCAGAACCACAGATACGCAGTATTTT. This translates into CASWGRTTDTQYF.

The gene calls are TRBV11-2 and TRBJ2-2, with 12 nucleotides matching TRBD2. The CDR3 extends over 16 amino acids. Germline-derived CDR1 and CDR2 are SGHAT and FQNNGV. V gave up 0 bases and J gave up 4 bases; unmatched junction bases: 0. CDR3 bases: TGTGCCAGCAGCTTAGAGACTAGCGGGGGCACCGGGGAGCTGTTTTTT. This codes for CASSLETSGGTGELFF. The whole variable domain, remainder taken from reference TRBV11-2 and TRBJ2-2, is EAGVAQSPRYKIIEKRQSVAFWCNPISGHATLYWYQQILGQGPKLLIQFQNNGVVDDSQLPKDRFSAERLKGVDSTLKIQPAKLEDSAVYLCASSLETSGGTGELFFGEGSRLTVL.

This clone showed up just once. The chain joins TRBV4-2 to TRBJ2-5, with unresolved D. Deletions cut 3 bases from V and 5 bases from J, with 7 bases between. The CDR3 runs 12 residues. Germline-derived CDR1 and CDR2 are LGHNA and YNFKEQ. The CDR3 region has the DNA TGTGCCAGCAGCCAGGCCGGGGAGACCCAGTACTTC. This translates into CASSQAGETQYF.

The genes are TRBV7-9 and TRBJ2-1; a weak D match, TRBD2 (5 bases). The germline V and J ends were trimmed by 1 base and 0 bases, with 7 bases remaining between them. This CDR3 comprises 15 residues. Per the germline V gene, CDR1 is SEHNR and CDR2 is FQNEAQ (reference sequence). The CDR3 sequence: CASSLGGGSYNEQFF. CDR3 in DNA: TGTGCCAGCAGCTTAGGTGGAGGCTCCTACAATGAGCAGTTCTTC. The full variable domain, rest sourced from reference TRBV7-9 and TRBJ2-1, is DTGVSQNPRHKITKRGQNVTFRCDPISEHNRLYWYRQTLGQGPEFLTYFQNEAQLEKSRLLSDRFSAERPKGSFSTLEIQRTEQGDSAMYLCASSLGGGSYNEQFFGPGTRLTVL.

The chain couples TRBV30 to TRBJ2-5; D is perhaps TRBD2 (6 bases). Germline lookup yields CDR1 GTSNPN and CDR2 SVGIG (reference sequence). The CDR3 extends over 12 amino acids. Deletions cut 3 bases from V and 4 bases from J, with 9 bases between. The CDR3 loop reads CAWRTRLETQYF. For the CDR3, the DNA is TGTGCCTGGAGGACTAGGTTAGAGACCCAGTACTTC.

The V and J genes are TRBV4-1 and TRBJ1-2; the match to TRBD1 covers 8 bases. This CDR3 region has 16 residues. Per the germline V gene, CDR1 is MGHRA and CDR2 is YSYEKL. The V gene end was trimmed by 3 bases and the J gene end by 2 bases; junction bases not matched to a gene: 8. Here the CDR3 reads CASSQARGRGNYGYTF. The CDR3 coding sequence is TGCGCCAGCAGCCAGGCCAGGGGGCGCGGGAACTATGGCTACACCTTC.

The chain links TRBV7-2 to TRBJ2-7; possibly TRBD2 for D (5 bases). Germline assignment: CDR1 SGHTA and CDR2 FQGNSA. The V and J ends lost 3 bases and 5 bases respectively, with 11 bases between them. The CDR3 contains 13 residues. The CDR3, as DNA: TGTGCCAGCAGCTTTCAGAGGGTGGACGAGCAGTACTTC. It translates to CASSFQRVDEQYF.

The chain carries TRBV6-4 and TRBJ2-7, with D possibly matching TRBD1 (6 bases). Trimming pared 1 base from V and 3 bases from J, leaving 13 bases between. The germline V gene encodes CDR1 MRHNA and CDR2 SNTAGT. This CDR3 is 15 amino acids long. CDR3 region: CASSDLTGYSYEQYF. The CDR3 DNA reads TGTGCCAGCAGTGACTTAACAGGGTACAGCTACGAGCAGTACTTC.